These T cell receptor beta chains were read from a single sample in a study of T cells in Graves' hyperthyroidism and ophthalmopathy. From the multiplex PCR reads, TCRdb called clonotypes with MiXCR, one entry per CDR3 protein. Here the sample spans some 500,000 distinct CDR3 sequences, roughly 24% being singletons. Sequenced input: blood. The source is a woman aged 30 to 39 with Graves' ophthalmopathy. Both conserved end residues are part of each CDR3. Each record gives: D gene, J gene, V gene, clone size, CDR3 protein, CDR3 DNA. A D gene is named only where the DNA matches it firmly. Only part of the rows carry a size: once, few, many, or a class if the clone is expanded.

. | TRBJ1-1 | TRBV5-4 | . | CASNFEPHLDGNTEAFF | TGTGCCAGCAACTTCGAACCACACTTGGACGGGAACACTGAAGCTTTCTTT
TRBD1 | TRBJ1-2 | TRBV5-1 | many | CASSLASSGQTYYGYTF | TGCGCCAGCAGCTTGGCCTCTTCGGGACAGACATACTATGGCTACACCTTC
. | TRBJ2-7 | TRBV7-9 | few | CASSSALDEQYF | TGTGCCAGCAGCTCCGCTCTCGACGAGCAGTACTTC
TRBD2 | TRBJ2-7 | TRBV6-5 | . | CASSYSGLPYEQYF | TGTGCCAGCAGTTACTCGGGACTACCTTACGAGCAGTACTTC
. | TRBJ2-7 | TRBV6-4 | . | CASTSGYYEQYF | TGTGCCAGCACGTCAGGATACTACGAGCAGTACTTC
. | TRBJ1-1 | TRBV6-5 | many | CASSSDRTTEAFF | TGTGCCAGCAGCAGCGACAGGACCACTGAAGCTTTCTTT
TRBD2 | TRBJ2-7 | TRBV10-3 | . | CAISDLAGGSYEQYF | TGTGCCATCAGTGACCTAGCGGGAGGTTCCTACGAGCAGTACTTC
. | TRBJ1-2 | TRBV6-1 | many | CASSEAPGTAYYGYTF | TGTGCCAGCAGTGAAGCTCCAGGGACCGCCTACTATGGCTACACCTTC
. | TRBJ1-1 | TRBV2 | . | CASTRSGLGRAAFF | TGTGCCAGCACCAGAAGCGGGTTGGGTCGTGCTGCTTTCTTT
TRBD1 | TRBJ1-1 | TRBV12-3/TRBV12-4 | many | CASSYRTGGPTYTEAFF | TGTGCCAGCAGTTATCGGACAGGGGGACCTACTTACACTGAAGCTTTCTTT
. | TRBJ2-5 | TRBV18 | many | CASSPRDPETQYF | TGTGCCAGCTCACCCCGGGATCCGGAGACCCAGTACTTC
. | TRBJ1-1 | TRBV6-2/TRBV6-3 | many | CASSYSRAGEAFF | TGTGCCAGCAGTTACTCGAGGGCTGGTGAAGCTTTCTTT
TRBD1 | TRBJ2-7 | TRBV6-5 | many | CASSSSGGTGGAEQYF | TGTGCCAGCAGTTCCTCGGGCGGGACAGGGGGCGCCGAGCAGTACTTC
. | TRBJ1-2 | TRBV20-1 | . | CSARRGQINYGYTF | TGCAGTGCTAGGCGCGGGCAGATTAACTATGGCTACACCTTC
TRBD2 | TRBJ2-5 | TRBV20-1 | many | CSARPPAGAHQETQYF | TGCAGTGCTAGGCCGCCAGCGGGGGCACACCAAGAGACCCAGTACTTC
. | TRBJ1-1 | TRBV13 | . | CASSLGGKNAEAFF | TGTGCCAGCAGCTTAGGCGGGAAGAACGCTGAAGCTTTCTTT
. | TRBJ1-1 | TRBV2 | . | CASSSTTGNTEAFF | TGTGCCAGCAGCAGTACAACAGGGAACACTGAAGCTTTCTTT
TRBD1 | TRBJ1-5 | TRBV19 | many | CASSTQTGDSNQPQHF | TGTGCCAGTAGTACTCAGACAGGGGATAGCAATCAGCCCCAGCATTTT
. | TRBJ2-2 | TRBV2 | . | CASSEMVSGGRELFF | TGTGCCAGCAGTGAAATGGTGTCCGGGGGCCGGGAGCTGTTTTTT
. | TRBJ2-7 | TRBV20-1 | many | CSAPGLATWNEQYF | TGCAGTGCCCCAGGCTTGGCCACTTGGAACGAGCAGTACTTC
TRBD1 | TRBJ1-2 | TRBV12-3/TRBV12-4 | many | CASSQTTGRYGYTF | TGTGCCAGCAGTCAAACGACAGGGAGGTATGGCTACACCTTC
. | TRBJ1-1 | TRBV20-1 | many | CSARDRGGKPEAFF | TGCAGTGCTAGAGATAGAGGGGGGAAACCTGAAGCTTTCTTT
. | TRBJ1-3 | TRBV12-3/TRBV12-4 | many | CASIIGPYGSGNTIYF | TGTGCCAGCATCATCGGGCCCTACGGTTCTGGAAACACCATATATTTT
. | TRBJ2-5 | TRBV4-3 | many | CASSQVSRQGYQETQYF | TGCGCCAGCAGCCAAGTGAGCAGGCAAGGATACCAAGAGACCCAGTACTTC
. | TRBJ1-5 | TRBV5-1 | many | CASSLGRDDPQHF | TGCGCCAGCAGCTTAGGTCGGGACGATCCCCAGCATTTT
TRBD1 | TRBJ1-5 | TRBV6-5 | many | CASSYSGQGNQPQHF | TGTGCCAGCAGTTACTCGGGACAGGGGAATCAGCCCCAGCATTTT
. | TRBJ2-2 | TRBV15 | many | CATRIEGGAIGELFF | TGTGCCACCAGGATAGAGGGGGGGGCCATCGGGGAGCTGTTTTTT
. | TRBJ2-7 | TRBV11-2 | . | CASSLVSDSSYEQYF | TGTGCCAGCAGCTTAGTTTCGGACAGCTCCTACGAGCAGTACTTC
. | TRBJ2-5 | TRBV4-1 | few | CASSRPLAIGQETQYF | TGCGCCAGCAGCCGTCCGCTTGCGATAGGGCAAGAGACCCAGTACTTC
. | TRBJ1-2 | TRBV2 | many | CASSEAFLADAYVGYTF | TGTGCCAGCAGTGAAGCTTTTCTGGCAGATGCCTATGTAGGCTACACCTTC
. | TRBJ2-3 | TRBV9 | . | CASSVRDTQYF | TGTGCCAGCAGCGTAAGAGATACGCAGTATTTT
. | TRBJ1-2 | TRBV28 | . | CASSRPRGGSYGYTF | TGTGCCAGCAGCCGCCCCCGGGGCGGTAGCTATGGCTACACCTTC
TRBD1 | TRBJ1-1 | TRBV28 | . | CASSSGQGMNTEAFF | TGTGCCAGCAGTTCCGGACAGGGGATGAACACTGAAGCTTTCTTT
TRBD1 | TRBJ1-1 | TRBV20-1 | many | CSARDQGARAEAFF | TGCAGTGCTAGGGACCAGGGGGCGAGGGCTGAAGCTTTCTTT
. | TRBJ2-5 | TRBV7-9 | few | CASSLSAAEETQYF | TGTGCCAGCAGCTTGTCCGCGGCAGAAGAGACCCAGTACTTC
TRBD1 | TRBJ2-5 | TRBV11-2 | many | CASSFTGGVGETQYF | TGTGCCAGCAGCTTCACAGGGGGTGTAGGAGAGACCCAGTACTTC
. | TRBJ1-1 | TRBV7-2 | many | CASSSWTENTEAFF | TGTGCCAGCAGCTCCTGGACGGAGAACACTGAAGCTTTCTTT
. | TRBJ2-5 | TRBV12-5 | . | CASGLIETQYF | TGTGCTAGTGGTTTAATTGAGACCCAGTACTTC
TRBD1 | TRBJ2-5 | TRBV28 | . | CASSGDGTGGKSETQYF | TGTGCCAGCAGTGGAGACGGGACAGGGGGCAAATCAGAGACCCAGTACTTC
. | TRBJ1-1 | TRBV7-3 | many | CASSLTRGGNTEAFF | TGTGCCAGCAGCTTAACCCGCGGGGGAAACACTGAAGCTTTCTTT
. | TRBJ2-7 | TRBV12-3/TRBV12-4 | . | CASSLMGSTYEQYF | TGTGCCAGCAGTTTAATGGGCAGTACCTACGAGCAGTACTTC